A single sample is the source of the 23 T cell receptor beta chains below, sequenced in a study of Ad26.COV2.S vaccination and SARS-CoV-2 variants. Treatment noted: 19 received Ad26.COV2.S at low or high dose, single or two shots; about five received placebo; per-sample allocation not given. Repertoires come from day 63 after the first vaccine or placebo injection. TCRdb's table, derived via immunoSEQ multiplex PCR, lists solely in-frame clones and lacks some. This table has hundreds of thousands of clones, about four fifths appearing once. This specimen consisted of peripheral blood, obtained in a trial of Ad26.COV2.S vaccine versus placebo. These receptors all come from a person aged 18 to 65 who received the Ad26.COV2.S COVID-19 vaccine or a placebo.

This sequence joins TRBV2 and TRBJ1-1; 8 bases line up with TRBD1. V lost 2 bases and J lost 5; bases outside the gene matches: 4. The CDR3 runs to 14 residues. The germline gives CDR1 SNHLY, CDR2 FYNNEI. The CDR3 loop reads CASSETTGGTEAFF. CDR3 sequence (DNA): TGTGCCAGCAGTGAAACTACAGGGGGGACTGAAGCTTTCTTT.

The CDR3 DNA reads TGTGCCATCAGTGAGTCCCCCGAAAACATTCAGTACTTC. Translating gives CAISESPENIQYF. The V call is TRBV10-3, the J call TRBJ2-4; D remains ambiguous. Trimming cost V 0 bases and J 5 bases, with 5 bases left between them. This CDR3 contains 13 residues. CDR1 is ENHRY, CDR2 SYGVKD, per germline.

This sequence joins TRBV9 and TRBJ1-1; D is unclear. Germline-derived CDR1 and CDR2 are SGDLS and YYNGEE. The CDR3 spans 12 residues. V was clipped by 3 bases and J by 3 bases, with 6 bases between them. The CDR3 DNA reads TGTGCCAGCAGCGCAGGACACACTGAAGCTTTCTTT. It codes for CASSAGHTEAFF.

V usage is TRBV2 and J usage is TRBJ1-3; the D is unclear. The ends were cut back, 7 bases at V and 4 bases at J, with 17 bases in the middle. Germline V gene data show CDR1 as SNHLY and CDR2 as FYNNEI. The CDR3 covers 15 residues. This CDR3 reads CASNDGSFVGNTIYF. CDR3 DNA: TGTGCCAGCAACGACGGGTCGTTCGTGGGAAACACCATATATTTT.

This sequence joins TRBV14 and TRBJ2-1; unclear D gene. There are 13 residues in the CDR3. Trimming pared 2 bases from V and 10 bases from J, leaving 12 bases between. CDR1 is SGHDN, CDR2 FVKESK, per germline. CDR3 amino acids: CASSQIWLGEQFF. The CDR3 DNA is TGTGCCAGCAGCCAAATTTGGTTGGGGGAGCAGTTCTTC.

This chain links TRBV5-1 with TRBJ1-1; no reliable D call. This CDR3 has 15 residues. The V gene's germline CDR1 is SGHRS and CDR2 YFSETQ. V dropped 0 bases and J dropped 0 bases, with 9 bases sitting between them. CDR3: CASSLERVMNTEAFF. In DNA, the CDR3 is TGCGCCAGCAGCTTGGAACGGGTTATGAACACTGAAGCTTTCTTT. Together with reference TRBV5-1 and TRBJ1-1, the CDR3 gives the full variable domain: KAGVTQTPRYLIKTRGQQVTLSCSPISGHRSVSWYQQTPGQGLQFLFEYFSETQRNKGNFPGRFSGRQFSNSRSEMNVSTLELGDSALYLCASSLERVMNTEAFFGQGTRLTVV.

The J gene is TRBJ1-2, the V gene TRBV4-2; no definite D call. From germline, CDR1 is LGHNA and CDR2 YNFKEQ. Between the trimmed V and J ends, which lost 6 bases and 5 bases, there was a span of 7 bases. This CDR3 is 11 amino acids long. The CDR3: CASRQNYGYTF. CDR3 coding DNA: TGTGCCAGCAGACAAAATTATGGCTACACCTTC.

V usage is TRBV3-1 (or the pseudogene TRBV3-2) and J usage is TRBJ2-1; the match to TRBD2 covers 11 bases. The germline CDR1 and CDR2 sequences are LGHDT and YNNKEL (reference sequence). Trimming at V came to 6 bases and at J to 0 bases, leaving 13 bases not matched to a gene. The CDR3 spans 19 residues. The CDR3 is CASRRDRTSGRASYNEQFF. The CDR3 region has the DNA TGTGCCAGCAGGCGGGACAGGACTAGCGGGCGGGCCTCCTACAATGAGCAGTTCTTC.

V is TRBV5-5 and J is TRBJ1-4, with D perhaps TRBD1 (5 bases). The germline V gene has CDR1 SGHKS and CDR2 YYEKEE (reference sequence). The CDR3 extends over 14 amino acids. The germline V and J ends were trimmed by 3 bases and 7 bases, with 13 bases remaining between them. This chain's CDR3 is CASSSDSWGEKLFF. The CDR3 DNA sequence: TGTGCCAGCAGCTCAGACAGCTGGGGTGAAAAACTGTTTTTT.

The rearrangement uses TRBV5-1 and TRBJ2-5; 7 positions match TRBD2. This CDR3 spans 13 amino acids. Losses at the gene ends were 0 bases for V and 4 bases for J; bases not matched to a gene: 0. CDR1 and CDR2 from the germline V gene are SGHRS and YFSETQ. The CDR3 sequence is CASSLVAGETQYF. CDR3 DNA sequence: TGCGCCAGCAGCTTGGTAGCGGGAGAGACCCAGTACTTC.

The V gene is TRBV6-5, the J gene TRBJ1-1, with a possible D match to TRBD1 (5 bases). This CDR3 has 15 residues. The ends were cut back, 0 bases at V and 1 base at J, with 9 bases in the middle. The germline V gene has CDR1 MNHEY and CDR2 SVGAGI. The CDR3 sequence is CASSYSRRGNTEAFF. The CDR3 nucleotides read TGTGCCAGCAGTTACTCGAGAAGGGGGAACACTGAAGCTTTCTTT.

This clone was seen only a few times. This same CDR3 is encoded by further DNA sequences in the sample. V usage is TRBV5-1 and J usage is TRBJ1-1; perhaps TRBD1 as D (6 bases). The CDR3 is 13 residues long. Germline V gene lookup returns CDR1 SGHRS and CDR2 YFSETQ. V lost 4 bases to trimming and J lost 1 base, with 8 bases between them. CDR3 residues: CASSLTGNTEAFF. The CDR3 coding sequence is TGCGCCAGCAGCCTGACAGGGAACACTGAAGCTTTCTTT.

This sequence joins TRBV19 and TRBJ1-2; TRBD1 aligns across 7 bases. Germline assignment: CDR1 LNHDA and CDR2 SQIVND (reference sequence). The CDR3 consists of 13 residues. The V gene end was trimmed by 2 bases and the J gene end by 6 bases; junction bases not matched to a gene: 3. The CDR3 sequence is CASSIRGGNGYTF. CDR3 nucleotides: TGTGCCAGTAGTATACGAGGGGGCAATGGCTACACCTTC.

The V and J genes are TRBV7-9 and TRBJ2-5, with D perhaps matching TRBD1 (6 bases). Trimming took off 7 bases at V and 3 bases at J, with 9 bases between the two ends. Germline-derived CDR1 and CDR2 are SEHNR and FQNEAQ (reference sequence). The length of the CDR3 is 12 residues. For the CDR3, the DNA is TGTGCCAGCACACGACAGGAAGAGACCCAGTACTTC. Translated: CASTRQEETQYF.

Only one count was recorded for this clone. The chain joins TRBV19 to TRBJ2-7; perhaps D is TRBD1 or TRBD2 (5 bases each). The CDR3 spans 13 residues. CDR1 is LNHDA and CDR2 is SQIVND in the germline V gene (reference sequence). V lost 9 bases to trimming and J lost 4 bases, with 16 bases between them. This CDR3 is CASAPQGRYEQYF. CDR3 nucleotides: TGTGCCAGCGCCCCCCAGGGACGGTACGAGCAGTACTTC. Based on the CDR3 plus reference TRBV19 and TRBJ2-7, the full variable domain is DGGITQSPKYLFRKEGQNVTLSCEQNLNHDAMYWYRQDPGQGLRLIYYSQIVNDFQKGDIAEGYSVSREKKESFPLTVTSAQKNPTAFYLCASAPQGRYEQYFGPGTRLTVT.

The V and J genes are TRBV9 and TRBJ2-7; 10 nucleotides match TRBD1. Germline V gene data show CDR1 as SGDLS and CDR2 as YYNGEE. Trimming took 0 bases from V and 4 from J; bases not matched to a gene: 4. The CDR3 is 15 amino acids. CDR3 region: CASSVGDRGRYEQYF. The CDR3 DNA reads TGTGCCAGCAGCGTAGGGGACAGGGGCCGTTACGAGCAGTACTTC.

This clone was seen ten or more times. The genes are TRBV19 and TRBJ2-5; D gene uncertain. CDR3 size: 13 residues. Between the trimmed V and J ends, which lost 3 bases and 3 bases, there was a span of 8 bases. Germline CDR1 is LNHDA and CDR2 is SQIVND (reference sequence). The CDR3, as DNA: TGTGCCAGTAGTATGAATGGCGAAGAGACCCAGTACTTC. Protein sequence: CASSMNGEETQYF.

This rearrangement joins TRBV11-2 to TRBJ1-2, with 7 bases aligning to TRBD1. From germline, CDR1 is SGHAT and CDR2 FQNNGV. The ends lost 5 bases at V and 5 bases at J; junction bases unmatched: 8. CDR3 length: 14 residues. The CDR3 is CASSRPRDRYGYTF. As DNA, the CDR3 is TGTGCCAGCAGCCGCCCACGGGACAGATATGGCTACACCTTC.

The chain is built from TRBV30 and TRBJ2-1; possible D gene TRBD1, 6 bases. CDR1 is GTSNPN, CDR2 SVGIG, per germline (reference sequence). V shed 6 bases and J shed 4 bases, with 16 bases lying between them. The CDR3 extends over 14 amino acids. This CDR3 reads CACLTSQGYNEQFF. In DNA, the CDR3 is TGTGCCTGTCTCACTTCTCAGGGGTACAATGAGCAGTTCTTC. The whole variable domain, remainder taken from reference TRBV30 and TRBJ2-1, is SQTIHQWPATLVQPVGSPLSLECTVEGTSNPNLYWYRQAAGRGLQLLFYSVGIGQISSEVPQNLSASRPQDRQFILSSKKLLLSDSGFYLCACLTSQGYNEQFFGPGTRLTVL.

On this clone: This same CDR3 is encoded by further DNA sequences in the sample. The chain joins TRBV19 to TRBJ2-1, with D maybe TRBD1 (5 bases). Germline V lookup: CDR1 LNHDA, CDR2 SQIVND (reference sequence). Trimming cost V 1 base and J 8 bases, with 9 bases left between them. The CDR3 consists of 13 residues. DNA of the CDR3: TGTGCCAGTAGTATAGTCCAGGGCGATGAGCAGTTCTTC. As protein: CASSIVQGDEQFF.

V usage is TRBV5-1 and J usage is TRBJ1-5; no clear D. The V gene's germline CDR1 is SGHRS and CDR2 YFSETQ. Trimming pared 2 bases from V and 0 bases from J, leaving 3 bases between. CDR3 length: 13 amino acids. The CDR3, as DNA: TGCGCCAGCAGCTTTGATAGCAATCAGCCCCAGCATTTT. Residues: CASSFDSNQPQHF.

The chain couples TRBV10-1 to TRBJ1-4, with 9 bases fitting TRBD1. Unmatched junction bases numbered 6, after V lost 2 bases and J lost 8 bases. The CDR3 runs to 15 residues. In germline, CDR1 is WNHNN, CDR2 SYGVQD (reference sequence). CDR3 DNA sequence: TGCGCCAGCAGTGAGAGGACAGGGGAAGGAGAAAAACTGTTTTTT. Translated: CASSERTGEGEKLFF.

V and J are TRBV20-1 and TRBJ2-2; tentatively, D is TRBD2 (5 bases). CDR1 and CDR2 from the germline V gene are DFQATT and SNEGSKA (reference sequence). The V and J ends lost 3 bases and 0 bases respectively, with 8 bases between them. CDR3 length: 14 residues. The CDR3 region has the DNA TGCAGTGCTAGTGTAGCGACGAACACCGGGGAGCTGTTTTTT. Its protein product is CSASVATNTGELFF.